Sequencing of this T cell receptor beta chain was carried out in a study of low-dose radiotherapy and immunotherapy resistance in tumors. Study-wide background: Every six weeks patients received intravenous ipilimumab 1 mg/kg, and every two weeks they received intravenous nivolumab 240 mg. The 200 mg/m2 dose of intravenous cyclophosphamide was given every two weeks, one day before radiation and immunotherapy.

V was cut by 3 bases and J by 5 bases, with 16 bases left in between. Germline V CDR1 and CDR2: MNHEY, SMNVEV (reference sequence). CDR3 length: 15 residues. Sample time point: before trial treatment. Treatment combined nivolumab, ipilimumab, aspirin, low-dose cyclophosphamide and low-dose radiotherapy in a dose-escalation trial. TRAV and TRBV primers primed cDNA for both TCRalpha and TCRbeta. Using a constant-region primer together with a V-primer adapter, TCRs were subjected to 20 PCR cycles of amplification. TCRdb re-called the reads with MiXCR, one entry per CDR3 protein. The repertoire holds some 60,000 distinct CDR3 sequences, with roughly 29% as singletons. This clonotype has at least ten counts.

The receptor's source is a male donor with rectosigmoid adenocarcinoma. V is TRBV27 and J is TRBJ2-5; no definite D call. The material was PBMCs, obtained before treatment. The CDR3 bases are TGTGCCAGCAGTTTGGGTAGTCAGGTTTCGGAGACCCAGTACTTC. Protein product: CASSLGSQVSETQYF.